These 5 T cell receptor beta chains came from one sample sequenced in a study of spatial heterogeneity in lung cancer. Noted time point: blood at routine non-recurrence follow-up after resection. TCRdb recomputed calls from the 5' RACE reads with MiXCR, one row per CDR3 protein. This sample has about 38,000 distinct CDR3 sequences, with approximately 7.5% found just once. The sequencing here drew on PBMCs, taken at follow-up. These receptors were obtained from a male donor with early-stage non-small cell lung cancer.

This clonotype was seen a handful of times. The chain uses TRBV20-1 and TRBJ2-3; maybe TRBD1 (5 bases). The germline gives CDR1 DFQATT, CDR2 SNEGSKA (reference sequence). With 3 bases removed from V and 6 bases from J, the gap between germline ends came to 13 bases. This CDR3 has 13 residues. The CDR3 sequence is CSARVGALDTQYF. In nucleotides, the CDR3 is TGCAGTGCTAGGGTTGGGGCTTTGGATACGCAGTATTTT.

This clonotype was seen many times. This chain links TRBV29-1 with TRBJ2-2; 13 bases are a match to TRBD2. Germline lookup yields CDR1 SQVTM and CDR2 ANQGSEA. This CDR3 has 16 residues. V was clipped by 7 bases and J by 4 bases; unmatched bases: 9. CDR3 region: CSAARLAGGLTGELFF. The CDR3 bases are TGCAGCGCTGCAAGACTAGCGGGGGGACTCACCGGGGAGCTGTTTTTT.

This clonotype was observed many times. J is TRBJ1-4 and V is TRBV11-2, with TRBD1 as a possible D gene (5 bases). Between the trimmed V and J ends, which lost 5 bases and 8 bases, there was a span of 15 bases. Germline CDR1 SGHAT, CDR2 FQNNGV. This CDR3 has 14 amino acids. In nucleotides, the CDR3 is TGTGCCAGCAGCAACCCTGAGGGGAACGAAAAACTGTTTTTT. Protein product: CASSNPEGNEKLFF. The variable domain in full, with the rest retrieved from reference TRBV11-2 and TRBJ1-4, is EAGVAQSPRYKIIEKRQSVAFWCNPISGHATLYWYQQILGQGPKLLIQFQNNGVVDDSQLPKDRFSAERLKGVDSTLKIQPAKLEDSAVYLCASSNPEGNEKLFFGSGTQLSVL.

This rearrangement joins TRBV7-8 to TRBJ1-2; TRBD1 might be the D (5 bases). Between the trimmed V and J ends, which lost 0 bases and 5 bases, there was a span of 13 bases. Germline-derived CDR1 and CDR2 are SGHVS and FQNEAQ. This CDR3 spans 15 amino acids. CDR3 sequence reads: CASSLAGQAYYGYTF. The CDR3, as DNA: TGTGCCAGCAGCTTAGCGGGGCAGGCTTATTATGGCTACACCTTC.

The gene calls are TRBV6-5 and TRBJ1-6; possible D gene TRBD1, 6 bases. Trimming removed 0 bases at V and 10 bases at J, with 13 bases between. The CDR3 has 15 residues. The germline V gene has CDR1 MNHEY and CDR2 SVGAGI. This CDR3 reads CASSYSRGIDSPLHF. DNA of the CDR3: TGTGCCAGCAGTTACTCCAGGGGAATTGACTCACCCCTCCACTTT.